This entry describes one TCR beta chain. The data are from a study of blood T cell repertoires in COVID-19. Study in general: Whether acute or convalescent, the COVID-19 samples came from the United States, Italy and Spain. T cells, B-cell-depleted T cells, or PBMCs provided the cDNA or gDNA that served as material.

In the authors' methods: Nucleated cell counts were estimated from reference gene primer amplification. Assay used: immunoSEQ multiplex PCR; TCRdb lists only in-frame clones, some missing. The V and J calls and clone size were taken over from that table, and D and trimming were inferred from the DNA. The repertoire holds about 72,000 clones, with 85% to 90% as singletons. Germline V gene lookup returns CDR1 SGHDT and CDR2 YYEEEE. This CDR3 contains 15 residues. V dropped 2 bases and J dropped 7; count of bases not matched to a gene: 9. The sequenced sample was peripheral blood. The clonotype comes from an elderly woman with active or convalescent COVID-19. The chain joins TRBV5-6 to TRBJ1-5, with 7 bases aligning to TRBD1. The CDR3 loop reads CASSLIRDRDQPQHF. Written as DNA, the CDR3 is TGTGCCAGCAGCTTAATTCGAGACAGGGACCAGCCCCAGCATTTT.